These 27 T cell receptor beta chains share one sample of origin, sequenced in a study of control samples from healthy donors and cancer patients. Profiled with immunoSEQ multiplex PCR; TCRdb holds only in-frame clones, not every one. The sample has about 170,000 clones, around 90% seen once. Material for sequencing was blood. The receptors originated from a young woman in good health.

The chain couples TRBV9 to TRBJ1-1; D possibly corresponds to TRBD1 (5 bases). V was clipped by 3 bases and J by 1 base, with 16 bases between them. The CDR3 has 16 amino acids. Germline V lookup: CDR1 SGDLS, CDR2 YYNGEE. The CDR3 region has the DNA TGTGCCAGCAGCGCCCCGCGGGGCAAAGGGAACACTGAAGCTTTCTTT. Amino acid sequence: CASSAPRGKGNTEAFF.

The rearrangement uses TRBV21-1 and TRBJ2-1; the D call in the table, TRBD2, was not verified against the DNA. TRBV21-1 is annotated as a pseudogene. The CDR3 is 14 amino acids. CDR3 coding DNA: TGTGCCAGCAGCCTCCTAGCGAGCTACAATGAGCAGTTCTTC. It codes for CASSLLASYNEQFF.

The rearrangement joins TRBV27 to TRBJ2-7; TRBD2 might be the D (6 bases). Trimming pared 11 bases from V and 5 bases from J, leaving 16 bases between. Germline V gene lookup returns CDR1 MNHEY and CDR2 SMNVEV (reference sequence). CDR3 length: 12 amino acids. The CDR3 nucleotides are TGTGCCGCTTCAACGGGAGCCCACGAGCAGTACTTC. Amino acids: CAASTGAHEQYF.

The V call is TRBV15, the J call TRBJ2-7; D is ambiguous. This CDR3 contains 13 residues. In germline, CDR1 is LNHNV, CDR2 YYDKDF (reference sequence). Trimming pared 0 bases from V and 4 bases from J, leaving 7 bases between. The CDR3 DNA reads TGTGCCACCAGCAGAGAATACGAATACGAGCAGTACGTC. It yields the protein CATSREYEYEQYV.

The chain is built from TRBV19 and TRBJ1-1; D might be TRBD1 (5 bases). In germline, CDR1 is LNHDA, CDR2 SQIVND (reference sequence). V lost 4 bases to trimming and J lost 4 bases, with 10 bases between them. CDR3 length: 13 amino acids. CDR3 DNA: TGTGCCAGTAGTAAGTGGGACGGCACTGAAGCTTTCTTT. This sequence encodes CASSKWDGTEAFF.

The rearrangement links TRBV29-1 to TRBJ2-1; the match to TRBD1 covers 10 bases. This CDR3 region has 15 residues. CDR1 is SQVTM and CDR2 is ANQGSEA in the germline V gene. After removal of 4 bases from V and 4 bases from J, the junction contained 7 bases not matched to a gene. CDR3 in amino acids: CSVVTGTGVYNEQFF. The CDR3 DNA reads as TGCAGCGTTGTGACCGGGACAGGGGTTTACAATGAGCAGTTCTTC.

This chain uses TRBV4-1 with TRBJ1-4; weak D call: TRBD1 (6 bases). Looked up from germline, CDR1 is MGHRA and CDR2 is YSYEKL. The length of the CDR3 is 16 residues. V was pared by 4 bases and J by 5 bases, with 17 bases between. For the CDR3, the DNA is TGCGCCAGCAGCCTAGGCCGGGGGCAAGACAATGAAAAACTGTTTTTT. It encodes CASSLGRGQDNEKLFF.

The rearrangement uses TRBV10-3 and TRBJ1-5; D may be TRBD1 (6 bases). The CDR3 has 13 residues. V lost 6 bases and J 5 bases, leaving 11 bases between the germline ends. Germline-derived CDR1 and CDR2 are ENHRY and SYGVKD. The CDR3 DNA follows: TGTGCCATCAGCCTACAGGGCCATCAGCCCCAGCATTTT. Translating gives CAISLQGHQPQHF.

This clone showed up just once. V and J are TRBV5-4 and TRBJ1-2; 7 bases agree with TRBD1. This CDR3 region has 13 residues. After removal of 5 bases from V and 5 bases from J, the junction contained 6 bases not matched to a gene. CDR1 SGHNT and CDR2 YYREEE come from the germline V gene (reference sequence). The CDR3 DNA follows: TGTGCCAGCAGGACGGGGACAGATTATGGCTACACCTTC. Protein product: CASRTGTDYGYTF.

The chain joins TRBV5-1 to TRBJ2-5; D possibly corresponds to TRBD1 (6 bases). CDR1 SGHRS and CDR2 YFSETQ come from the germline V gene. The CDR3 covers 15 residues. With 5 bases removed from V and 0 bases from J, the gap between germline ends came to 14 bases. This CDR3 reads CASSTGTKYQETQYF. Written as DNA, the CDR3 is TGCGCCAGCAGTACCGGGACAAAGTACCAAGAGACCCAGTACTTC.

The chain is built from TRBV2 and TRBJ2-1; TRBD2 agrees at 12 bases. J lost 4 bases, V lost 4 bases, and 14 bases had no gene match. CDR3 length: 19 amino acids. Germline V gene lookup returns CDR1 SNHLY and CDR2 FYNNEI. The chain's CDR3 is CASSGLTSGSRVGYNEQFF. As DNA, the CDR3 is TGTGCCAGCAGTGGTTTGACTAGCGGGAGCAGGGTCGGGTACAATGAGCAGTTCTTC.

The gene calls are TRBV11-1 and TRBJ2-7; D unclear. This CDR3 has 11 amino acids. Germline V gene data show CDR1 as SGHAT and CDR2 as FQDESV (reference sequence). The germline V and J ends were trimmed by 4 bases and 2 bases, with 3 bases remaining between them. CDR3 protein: CASSSAYEQYF. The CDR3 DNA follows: TGTGCCAGCAGCTCTGCCTACGAGCAGTACTTC.

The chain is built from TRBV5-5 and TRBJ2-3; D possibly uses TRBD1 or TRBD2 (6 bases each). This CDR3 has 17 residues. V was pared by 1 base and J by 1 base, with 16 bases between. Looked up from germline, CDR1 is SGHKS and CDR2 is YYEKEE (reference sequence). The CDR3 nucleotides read TGTGCCAGCAGCTTGTTGGGGGGCGTTGCGGGCACAGATACGCAGTATTTT. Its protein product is CASSLLGGVAGTDTQYF.

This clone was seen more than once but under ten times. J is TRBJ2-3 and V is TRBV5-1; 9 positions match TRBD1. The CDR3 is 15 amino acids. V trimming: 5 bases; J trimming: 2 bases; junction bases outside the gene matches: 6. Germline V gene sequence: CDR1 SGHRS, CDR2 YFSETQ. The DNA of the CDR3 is TGCGCCAGCAGGTCCGGGACAGGGATCACAGATACGCAGTATTTT. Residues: CASRSGTGITDTQYF.

CDR3 residues: CASSLGRPYEQYF. The CDR3 nucleotides read TGTGCCAGCAGCTTAGGTAGACCCTACGAGCAGTACTTC. The chain joins TRBV7-2 to TRBJ2-7; D call uncertain. The CDR3 covers 13 residues. Looked up from germline, CDR1 is SGHTA and CDR2 is FQGNSA. Trimming stripped 1 base from V and 2 bases from J, with 6 bases between.

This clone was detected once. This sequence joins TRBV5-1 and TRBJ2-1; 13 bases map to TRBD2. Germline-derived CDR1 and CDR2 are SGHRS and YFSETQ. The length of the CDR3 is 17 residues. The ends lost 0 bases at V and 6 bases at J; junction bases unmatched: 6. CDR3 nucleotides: TGCGCCAGCAGCTTGGTATCGACTAGCGGGGGGATCAATGAGCAGTTCTTC. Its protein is CASSLVSTSGGINEQFF.

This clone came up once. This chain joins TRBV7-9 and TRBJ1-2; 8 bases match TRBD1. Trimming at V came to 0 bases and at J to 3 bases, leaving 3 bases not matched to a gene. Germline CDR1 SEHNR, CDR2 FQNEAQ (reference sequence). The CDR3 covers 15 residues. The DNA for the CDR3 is TGTGCCAGCAGCTTAGCCTCGACAGGGGACTATGGCTACACCTTC. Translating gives CASSLASTGDYGYTF. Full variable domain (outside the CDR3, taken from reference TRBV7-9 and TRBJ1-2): DTGVSQNPRHKITKRGQNVTFRCDPISEHNRLYWYRQTLGQGPEFLTYFQNEAQLEKSRLLSDRFSAERPKGSFSTLEIQRTEQGDSAMYLCASSLASTGDYGYTFGSGTRLTVV.

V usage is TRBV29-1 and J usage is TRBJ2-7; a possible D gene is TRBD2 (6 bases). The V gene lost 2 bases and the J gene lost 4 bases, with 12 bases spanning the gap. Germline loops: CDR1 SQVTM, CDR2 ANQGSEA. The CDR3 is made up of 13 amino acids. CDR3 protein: CSVEHGSNYEQYF. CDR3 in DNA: TGCAGCGTTGAACACGGGAGTAATTACGAGCAGTACTTC.

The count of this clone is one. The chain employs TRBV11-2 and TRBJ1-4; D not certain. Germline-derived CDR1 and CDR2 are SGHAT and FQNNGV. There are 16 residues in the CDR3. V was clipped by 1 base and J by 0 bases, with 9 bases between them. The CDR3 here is CASSLARLATNEKLFF. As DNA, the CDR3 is TGTGCCAGCAGCTTAGCCCGTCTAGCAACTAATGAAAAACTGTTTTTT.

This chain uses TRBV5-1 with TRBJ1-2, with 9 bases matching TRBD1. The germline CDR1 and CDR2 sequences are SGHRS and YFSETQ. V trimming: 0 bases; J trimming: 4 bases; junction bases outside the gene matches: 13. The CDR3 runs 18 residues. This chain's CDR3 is CASSLARGVGQGGYGYTF. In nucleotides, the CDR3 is TGCGCCAGCAGCTTGGCCAGGGGGGTGGGACAGGGAGGCTATGGCTACACCTTC.

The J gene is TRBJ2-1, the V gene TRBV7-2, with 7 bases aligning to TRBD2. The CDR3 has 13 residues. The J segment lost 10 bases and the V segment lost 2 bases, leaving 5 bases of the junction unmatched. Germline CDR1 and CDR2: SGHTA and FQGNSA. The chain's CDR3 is CASSLLAEGEQFF. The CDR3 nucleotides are TGTGCCAGCAGCTTACTAGCGGAGGGGGAGCAGTTCTTC.

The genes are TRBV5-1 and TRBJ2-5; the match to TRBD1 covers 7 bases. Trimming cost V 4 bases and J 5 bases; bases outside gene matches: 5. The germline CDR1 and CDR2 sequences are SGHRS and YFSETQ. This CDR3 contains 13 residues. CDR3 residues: CASSPGQEETQYF. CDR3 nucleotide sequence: TGCGCCAGCAGCCCAGGACAGGAGGAGACCCAGTACTTC.

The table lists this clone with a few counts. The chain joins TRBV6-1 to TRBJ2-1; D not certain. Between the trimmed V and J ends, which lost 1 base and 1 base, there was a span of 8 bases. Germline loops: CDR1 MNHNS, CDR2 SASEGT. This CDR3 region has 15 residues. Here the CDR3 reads CASSEGVGSYNEQFF. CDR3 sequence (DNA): TGTGCCAGCAGTGAAGGGGTAGGATCCTACAATGAGCAGTTCTTC.

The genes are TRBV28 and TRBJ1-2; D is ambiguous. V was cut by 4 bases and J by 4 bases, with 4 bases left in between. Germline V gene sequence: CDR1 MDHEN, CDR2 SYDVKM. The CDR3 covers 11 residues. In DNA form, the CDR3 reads TGTGCCAGCAGTTCCCTCTATGGCTACACCTTC. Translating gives CASSSLYGYTF.

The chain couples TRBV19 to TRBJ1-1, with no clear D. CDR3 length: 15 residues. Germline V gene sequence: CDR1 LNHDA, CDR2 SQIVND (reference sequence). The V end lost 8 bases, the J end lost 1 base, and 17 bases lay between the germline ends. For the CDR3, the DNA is TGTGCCAGTTCATGGGGTGGGTTGGGGAACACTGAAGCTTTCTTT. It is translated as CASSWGGLGNTEAFF.

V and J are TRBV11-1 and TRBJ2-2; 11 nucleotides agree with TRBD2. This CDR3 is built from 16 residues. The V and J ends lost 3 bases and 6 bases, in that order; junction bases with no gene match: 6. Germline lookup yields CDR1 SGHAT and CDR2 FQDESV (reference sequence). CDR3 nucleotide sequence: TGTGCCAGCAGCTTTAGCGGGGGGGCGGAATCCGGGGAGCTGTTTTTT. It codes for CASSFSGGAESGELFF.

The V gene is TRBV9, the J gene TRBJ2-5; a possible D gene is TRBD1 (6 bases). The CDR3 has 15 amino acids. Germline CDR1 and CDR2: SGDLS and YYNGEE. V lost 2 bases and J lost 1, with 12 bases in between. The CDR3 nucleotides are TGTGCCAGCAGCGTTTTAGGGGGTTCCCAAGAGACCCAGTACTTC. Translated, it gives CASSVLGGSQETQYF.